This T cell receptor beta chain originates from a study of blood T cells in healthy people across ages. This clonotype has only a few counts. A second about 6 to 11 cycle PCR used barcoded and J-beta primers. TCRdb reprocessed the 5' RACE reads via MiXCR and lists one record per CDR3 protein. The data show approximately 1,700,000 distinct CDR3 sequences, 35% to 50% seen once. The CDR3 totals 13 residues. V was pared by 6 bases and J by 3 bases, with 10 bases between. The chain carries TRBV12-3 or TRBV12-4 and TRBJ2-3, with D uncertain. Sequenced: blood. This sequence originates from a human donor in good health. The CDR3 loop is CASSFTVTDTQYF. The CDR3 region has the DNA TGTGCCAGCAGCTTTACGGTAACAGATACGCAGTATTTT.